Presented here are 14 T cell receptor beta chains from one specimen sequenced in a study of Ad26.COV2.S vaccination and SARS-CoV-2 variants. Specified treatment: 15 to 20 received Ad26.COV2.S at low or high dose, single or two shots; several received placebo; per-sample allocation not given. Collection of the samples took place on day 63 after the first injection of vaccine or placebo. Sequenced by immunoSEQ multiplex PCR; TCRdb stores in-frame clones only, minus some. The table lists 400,000 or so clones, about nine tenths of them singletons, with 3% to 3.5% in the top ten. The input for sequencing was peripheral blood, taken in a trial of Ad26.COV2.S vaccine versus placebo. The receptor source for this set is a person aged 18 to 65 who received the Ad26.COV2.S COVID-19 vaccine or a placebo.

This rearrangement joins TRBV10-3 to TRBJ1-2; unclear D gene. The CDR3 totals 15 residues. Trimming cost V 0 bases and J 6 bases, with 14 bases left between them. Germline V gene lookup returns CDR1 ENHRY and CDR2 SYGVKD. CDR3 DNA: TGTGCCATCAGTGAGTCGACACCCTGGAGGGATGGCTACACCTTC. This sequence encodes CAISESTPWRDGYTF.

This clone has just a few counts. The chain joins TRBV2 to TRBJ2-3; a possible D gene is TRBD2 (5 bases). The length of the CDR3 is 13 residues. Trimming stripped 7 bases from V and 0 bases from J, with 8 bases between. Looked up from germline, CDR1 is SNHLY and CDR2 is FYNNEI. Here the CDR3 reads CASIGLSTDTQYF. Here the CDR3 DNA reads TGTGCCAGCATCGGACTTAGCACAGATACGCAGTATTTT.

CDR3 protein: CASSRDGRRDGTEAFF. Written as DNA, the CDR3 is TGTGCCAGCAGCCGAGATGGGCGCCGGGATGGCACTGAAGCTTTCTTT. This sequence joins TRBV11-2 and TRBJ1-1; D call uncertain. This CDR3 has 16 residues. Germline loops: CDR1 SGHAT, CDR2 FQNNGV. Trimming pared 5 bases from V and 4 bases from J, leaving 20 bases between.

The V gene is TRBV20-1, the J gene TRBJ2-1; tentatively, D is TRBD2 (5 bases). The V gene lost 3 bases and the J gene lost 8 bases, with 17 bases spanning the gap. Germline V lookup: CDR1 DFQATT, CDR2 SNEGSKA (reference sequence). The CDR3 spans 14 residues. The chain's CDR3 is CSASDYYSGDEQFF. The CDR3, as DNA: TGCAGTGCTAGTGACTATTATTCCGGTGATGAGCAGTTCTTC.

The J gene is TRBJ1-4, the V gene TRBV7-9; 8 bases are a match to TRBD1. Germline V CDR1 and CDR2: SEHNR, FQNEAQ (reference sequence). Trimming removed 2 bases from V and 5 bases from J; junction bases left unmatched: 1. The CDR3 is made up of 14 amino acids. This CDR3 reads CASSLTGGNEKLFF. The DNA for the CDR3 is TGTGCCAGCAGCTTAACAGGGGGGAATGAAAAACTGTTTTTT.

V is TRBV5-4 and J is TRBJ1-1; tentatively, D is TRBD1 (5 bases). V gave up 4 bases and J gave up 1 base, with 14 bases separating them. The germline CDR1 and CDR2 sequences are SGHNT and YYREEE (reference sequence). There are 15 residues in the CDR3. CDR3 region: CASSPGKGWNTEAFF. The DNA of the CDR3 is TGTGCCAGCAGCCCGGGGAAGGGGTGGAACACTGAAGCTTTCTTT.

The chain recombines TRBV7-9 with TRBJ2-4, with D hard to call. The CDR3 spans 12 residues. The germline V gene encodes CDR1 SEHNR and CDR2 FQNEAQ (reference sequence). V was pared by 1 base and J by 10 bases, with 8 bases between. The chain's CDR3 is CASSLGFGIQYF. The DNA for the CDR3 is TGTGCCAGCAGCTTAGGATTCGGAATTCAGTACTTC. Full variable domain (rest looked up from reference TRBV7-9 and TRBJ2-4): DTGVSQNPRHKITKRGQNVTFRCDPISEHNRLYWYRQTLGQGPEFLTYFQNEAQLEKSRLLSDRFSAERPKGSFSTLEIQRTEQGDSAMYLCASSLGFGIQYFGAGTRLSVL.

The chain is built from TRBV4-1 and TRBJ2-7; D may be TRBD2 (6 bases). The CDR3 totals 15 residues. Trimming cost V 3 bases and J 4 bases, with 16 bases left between them. The germline gives CDR1 MGHRA, CDR2 YSYEKL. CDR3 sequence (DNA): TGCGCCAGCAGCCACCCTAGCGCCAGAGTGTACGAGCAGTACTTC. The encoded protein is CASSHPSARVYEQYF.

The rearrangement joins TRBV12-3 or TRBV12-4 to TRBJ2-7; 7 bases are a match to TRBD1. With V trimmed by 5 bases and J by 3 bases, 1 base remained unmatched. The CDR3 extends over 12 amino acids. The CDR3 protein is CASSRQGYEQYF. CDR3 nucleotide sequence: TGTGCCAGCAGTAGACAGGGCTACGAGCAGTACTTC.

J is TRBJ1-1 and V is TRBV9; 8 nucleotides match TRBD1. Germline V gives CDR1 SGDLS, CDR2 YYNGEE. CDR3 length: 20 amino acids. The ends lost 0 bases at V and 4 bases at J; junction bases unmatched: 20. The CDR3 region has the DNA TGTGCCAGCAGCGTAGCCACCTCCTCAACAGGGGGAGTTGTTGGCACTGAAGCTTTCTTT. Translating it yields CASSVATSSTGGVVGTEAFF. The variable domain in full, with the rest retrieved from reference TRBV9 and TRBJ1-1, is DSGVTQTPKHLITATGQRVTLRCSPRSGDLSVYWYQQSLDQGLQFLIQYYNGEERAKGNILERFSAQQFPDLHSELNLSSLELGDSALYFCASSVATSSTGGVVGTEAFFGQGTRLTVV.

The V call is TRBV6-2 or TRBV6-3, the J call TRBJ2-3; 7 bases are shared with TRBD1. This CDR3 is 15 amino acids long. Germline V gene data show CDR1 as MNHEY and CDR2 as SVGEGT. V was pared by 5 bases and J by 1 base, with 6 bases of the junction left unmatched. CDR3 region: CASSVGGRGTDTQYF. The CDR3 nucleotides are TGTGCCAGCAGTGTAGGGGGCAGGGGCACAGATACGCAGTATTTT.

The rearrangement uses TRBV5-6 and TRBJ1-1; tentatively, D is TRBD1 (6 bases). V was clipped by 0 bases and J by 8 bases, with 14 bases between them. CDR3 size: 14 residues. Germline values: CDR1 SGHDT, CDR2 YYEEEE. Here the CDR3 DNA reads TGTGCCAGCAGCTTGGTATATTTCCAGGGGGAAGCTTTCTTT. It is translated as CASSLVYFQGEAFF.

The rearrangement links TRBV19 to TRBJ2-6; the D is unclear. CDR1 LNHDA and CDR2 SQIVND come from the germline V gene (reference sequence). The CDR3 has 13 residues. Trimming stripped 7 bases from V and 4 bases from J, with 8 bases between. The CDR3 region is CASNPAGANVLTF. The CDR3 DNA sequence: TGTGCCAGTAATCCTGCCGGGGCCAACGTCCTGACTTTC.

The rearrangement joins TRBV7-9 to TRBJ1-1, with TRBD1 matching 9 bases. Germline CDR1 and CDR2: SEHNR and FQNEAQ (reference sequence). The J segment lost 5 bases and the V segment lost 6 bases, leaving 7 bases of the junction unmatched. CDR3 length: 14 residues. The CDR3 spells CASSSQQGATEAFF. In DNA form, the CDR3 reads TGTGCCAGCAGTTCACAACAGGGGGCTACTGAAGCTTTCTTT.